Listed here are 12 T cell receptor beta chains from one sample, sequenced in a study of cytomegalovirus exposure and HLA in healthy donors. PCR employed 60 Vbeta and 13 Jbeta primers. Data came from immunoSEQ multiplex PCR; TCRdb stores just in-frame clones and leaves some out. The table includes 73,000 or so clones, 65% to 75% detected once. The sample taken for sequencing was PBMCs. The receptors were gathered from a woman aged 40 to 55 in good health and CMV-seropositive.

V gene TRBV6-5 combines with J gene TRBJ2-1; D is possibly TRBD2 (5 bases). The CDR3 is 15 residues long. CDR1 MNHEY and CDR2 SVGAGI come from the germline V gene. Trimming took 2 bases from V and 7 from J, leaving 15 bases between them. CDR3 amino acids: CASSYRGSYGNEQFF. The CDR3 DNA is TGTGCCAGCAGTTACCGGGGTAGTTATGGGAATGAGCAGTTCTTC.

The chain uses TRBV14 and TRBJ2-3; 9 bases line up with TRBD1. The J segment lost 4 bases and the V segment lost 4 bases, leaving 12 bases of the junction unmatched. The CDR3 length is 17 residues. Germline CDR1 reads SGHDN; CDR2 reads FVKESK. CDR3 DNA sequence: TGTGCCAGCAGCCCAGCAGGACAGGGGATGGCAGCAGATACGCAGTATTTT. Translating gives CASSPAGQGMAADTQYF. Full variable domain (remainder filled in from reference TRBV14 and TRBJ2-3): EAGVTQFPSHSVIEKGQTVTLRCDPISGHDNLYWYRRVMGKEIKFLLHFVKESKQDESGMPNNRFLAERTGGTYSTLKVQPAELEDSGVYFCASSPAGQGMAADTQYFGPGTRLTVL.

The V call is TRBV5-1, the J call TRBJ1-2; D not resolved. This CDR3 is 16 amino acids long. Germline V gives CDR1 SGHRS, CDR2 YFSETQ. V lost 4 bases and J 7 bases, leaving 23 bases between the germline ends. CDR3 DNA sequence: TGCGCCAGCAGCCCCGGCGGTGGAGGGAAGAAGGGTGGCTACACCTTC. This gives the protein CASSPGGGGKKGGYTF.

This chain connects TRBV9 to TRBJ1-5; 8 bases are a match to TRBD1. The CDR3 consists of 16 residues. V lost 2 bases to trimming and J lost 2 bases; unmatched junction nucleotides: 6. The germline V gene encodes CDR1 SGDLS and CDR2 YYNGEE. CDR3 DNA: TGTGCCAGCAGCGTCGGACAGGGAGGGGGCAATCAGCCCCAGCATTTT. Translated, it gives CASSVGQGGGNQPQHF. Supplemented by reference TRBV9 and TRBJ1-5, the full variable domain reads DSGVTQTPKHLITATGQRVTLRCSPRSGDLSVYWYQQSLDQGLQFLIQYYNGEERAKGNILERFSAQQFPDLHSELNLSSLELGDSALYFCASSVGQGGGNQPQHFGDGTRLSIL.

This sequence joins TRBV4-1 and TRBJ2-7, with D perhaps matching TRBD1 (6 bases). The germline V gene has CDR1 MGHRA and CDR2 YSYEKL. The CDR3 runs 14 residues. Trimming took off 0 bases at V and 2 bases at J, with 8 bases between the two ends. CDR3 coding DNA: TGCGCCAGCAGCCAAGAGCAGGGGACCTACGAGCAGTACTTC. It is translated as CASSQEQGTYEQYF.

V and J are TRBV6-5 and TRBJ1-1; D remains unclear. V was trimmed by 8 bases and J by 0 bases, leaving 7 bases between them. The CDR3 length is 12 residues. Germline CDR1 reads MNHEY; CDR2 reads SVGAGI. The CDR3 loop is CASRTVNTEAFF. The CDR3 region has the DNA TGTGCCAGCCGAACAGTGAACACTGAAGCTTTCTTT.

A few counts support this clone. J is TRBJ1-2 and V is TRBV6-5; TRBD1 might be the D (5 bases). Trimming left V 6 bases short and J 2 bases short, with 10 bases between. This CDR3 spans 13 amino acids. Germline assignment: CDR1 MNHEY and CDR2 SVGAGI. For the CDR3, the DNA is TGTGCCAGCAGACCGGGGGTCAACTATGGCTACACCTTC. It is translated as CASRPGVNYGYTF.

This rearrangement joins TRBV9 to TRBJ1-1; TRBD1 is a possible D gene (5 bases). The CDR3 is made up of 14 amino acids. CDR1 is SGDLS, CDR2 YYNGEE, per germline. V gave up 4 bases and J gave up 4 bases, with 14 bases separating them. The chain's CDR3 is CASSSATVTTEAFF. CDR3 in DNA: TGTGCCAGCAGCTCCGCGACAGTCACCACTGAAGCTTTCTTT.

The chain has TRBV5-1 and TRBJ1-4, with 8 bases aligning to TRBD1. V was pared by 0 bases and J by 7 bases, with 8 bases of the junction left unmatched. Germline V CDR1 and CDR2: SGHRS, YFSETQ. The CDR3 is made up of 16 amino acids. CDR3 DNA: TGCGCCAGCAGCTTGGGTGCAGGGGGCGAGACTGAAAAACTGTTTTTT. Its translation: CASSLGAGGETEKLFF.

This CDR3 is CASSPDRYYEQYF. The CDR3, as DNA: TGTGCCAGCAGTCCTGACAGGTACTACGAGCAGTACTTC. The chain uses TRBV27 and TRBJ2-7, with D possibly TRBD1 on 6 matching bases. CDR3 size: 13 residues. The germline CDR1 and CDR2 sequences are MNHEY and SMNVEV (reference sequence). Trimming pared 5 bases from V and 3 bases from J, leaving 11 bases between.

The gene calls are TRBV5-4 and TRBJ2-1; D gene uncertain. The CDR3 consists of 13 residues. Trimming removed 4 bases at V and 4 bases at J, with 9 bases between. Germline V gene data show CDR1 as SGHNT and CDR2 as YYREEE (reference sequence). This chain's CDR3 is CASSLDGYNEQFF. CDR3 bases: TGTGCCAGCAGCCTGGACGGGTACAATGAGCAGTTCTTC.

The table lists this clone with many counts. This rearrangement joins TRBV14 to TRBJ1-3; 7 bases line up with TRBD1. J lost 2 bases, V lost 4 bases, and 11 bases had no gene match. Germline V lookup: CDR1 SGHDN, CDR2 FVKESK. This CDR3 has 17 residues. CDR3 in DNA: TGTGCCAGCAGCCTGAACCCCGGGACAGTAACTGGAAACACCATATATTTT. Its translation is CASSLNPGTVTGNTIYF. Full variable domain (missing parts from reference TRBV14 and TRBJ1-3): EAGVTQFPSHSVIEKGQTVTLRCDPISGHDNLYWYRRVMGKEIKFLLHFVKESKQDESGMPNNRFLAERTGGTYSTLKVQPAELEDSGVYFCASSLNPGTVTGNTIYFGEGSWLTVV.